The next 11 T cell receptor beta chains were all read from a single sample in a study of read filtering for tumor transcriptome and immune sequencing. This library used roughly 400 ng RNA and molecular barcoded adaptors spanning alpha/delta and beta/gamma chains. TCRdb reprocessed the reads via MiXCR and lists one record per CDR3 protein. Of about 63,000 distinct CDR3 sequences in the sample, roughly 14% are singletons; the top ten hold approximately 50%. Sequenced sample: a population of CD138-negative cells sorted from bone marrow. The receptors were sampled from a donor at least 40 years old with multiple myeloma.

This clonotype was seen ten or more times. The junction and the germline gene differ at one end; a read error may be behind it. The chain joins TRBV10-3 to TRBJ2-1; 7 bases map to TRBD1. Looked up from germline, CDR1 is ENHRY and CDR2 is SYGVKD. The length of the CDR3 is 13 residues. The DNA of the CDR3 is TGTGCCATCAGTACGGACAGGTACAATGAGCGGTTCTTC. Its translation: CAISTDRYNERFF.

In its sample, this clonotype was seen many times. This chain uses TRBV29-1 with TRBJ2-3; the D call may be TRBD1 or TRBD2 (6 bases each). This CDR3 spans 14 amino acids. V was shortened by 6 bases and J by 0 bases, with 13 bases between the two germline ends. Germline CDR1 is SQVTM and CDR2 is ANQGSEA. The CDR3 loop is CSVEGHPSTDTQYF. The CDR3 DNA reads TGCAGCGTGGAGGGACACCCTAGCACAGATACGCAGTATTTT.

This clonotype occurred many times. This chain links TRBV3-1 with TRBJ2-1; 7 bases are shared with TRBD2. Germline V CDR1 and CDR2: LGHDT, YNNKEL (reference sequence). The CDR3 extends over 15 amino acids. The V and J ends lost 0 bases and 10 bases, in that order; junction bases with no gene match: 9. CDR3 bases: TGTGCCAGCAGCCAAGAGTTGGGGACTAATTTGGAGCAGTTCTTC. This encodes CASSQELGTNLEQFF.

On this clonotype itself: As the CDR3 is not closed by the conserved phenylalanine or tryptophan, this likely results from a read error. This chain connects TRBV7-3 to TRBJ2-1, with D perhaps given as TRBD1 or TRBD2 (5 bases each). The CDR3 has 16 residues. V was clipped by 0 bases and J by 2 bases, with 11 bases between them. Germline CDR1 and CDR2: SGHTA and FQGTGA. DNA for the CDR3: TGTGCCAGCAGCTTAACTGCAGGGAGTCCCTACAATGAGCAGTTCTCC. Amino acids: CASSLTAGSPYNEQFS.

Regarding this clonotype: This may be a read error, as it is one base from a much larger clone. The conserved final phenylalanine or tryptophan is absent from the CDR3, which likely points to a read error. J is TRBJ2-1 and V is TRBV7-9; 13 bases agree with TRBD2. V gave up 3 bases and J gave up 11 bases; unmatched junction bases: 4. This CDR3 has 14 residues. The germline V gene has CDR1 SEHNR and CDR2 FQNEAQ (reference sequence). CDR3 in amino acids: CASSLGTSGTQQFL. The CDR3 DNA is TGTGCCAGCAGCTTGGGGACTAGCGGGACTCAGCAGTTCCTC.

This clonotype was seen many times. The chain joins TRBV12-3 or TRBV12-4 to TRBJ1-1; TRBD1 matches at 8 bases. The CDR3 sequence is 14 residues long. V lost 4 bases and J lost 5; bases outside the gene matches: 6. The CDR3 DNA is TGTGCCAGCAGTTCCTCGGACAGGGTTACTGAAGCTTTCTTT. Translated, it gives CASSSSDRVTEAFF.

This clonotype was observed at least ten times. The chain is built from TRBV4-3 and TRBJ2-1; tentative D call: TRBD2 (6 bases). Trimming shortened V by 0 bases and J by 4 bases, and 22 bases separated the two germline ends. The CDR3 length is 19 residues. Per germline, CDR1 LGHNA and CDR2 YSLEER. DNA for the CDR3: TGCGCCAGCAGCCAAGATCTCGCGGGGAGCGAGCCCCCTTACAATGAGCAGTTCTTC. Translated: CASSQDLAGSEPPYNEQFF.

This clonotype was counted only a few times. The V call is TRBV6-5, the J call TRBJ1-5, with 11 positions matching TRBD1. Germline lookup yields CDR1 MNHEY and CDR2 SVGAGI. The CDR3 has 17 amino acids. J was trimmed by 4 bases and V by 0 bases; bases with no gene match: 5. The CDR3 nucleotides are TGTGCCAGCAGTTACTCTGGGACAGGGGGACTAAATCAGCCCCAGCATTTT. Its protein product is CASSYSGTGGLNQPQHF.

This clonotype was counted between two and nine times. This chain links TRBV6-2 or TRBV6-3 with TRBJ2-5, with 7 positions matching TRBD2. Germline V gene lookup returns CDR1 MNHEY and CDR2 SVGEGT. V lost 2 bases and J lost 3; bases outside the gene matches: 3. The CDR3 has 14 residues. CDR3 region: CASSYRTREETQYF. For the CDR3, the DNA is TGTGCCAGCAGTTACCGGACTAGGGAAGAGACCCAGTACTTC.

This clonotype was recorded many times. The chain recombines TRBV24-1 with TRBJ2-1, with 8 bases aligning to TRBD2. Germline assignment: CDR1 KGHDR and CDR2 SFDVKD. CDR3 size: 16 residues. V gave up 4 bases and J gave up 4 bases; unmatched junction bases: 8. The CDR3 nucleotides read TGTGCCACCAGTGACCCTGGTCTAGCGGGTTACAATGAGCAGTTCTTC. This translates into CATSDPGLAGYNEQFF.

This clonotype came up once. A much larger clone is a single base away; this may be a read error. The rearrangement uses TRBV6-1 and TRBJ2-6; no clear D. Trimming shortened V by 8 bases and J by 0 bases, and 11 bases separated the two germline ends. Germline V gene sequence: CDR1 MNHNS, CDR2 SASEGT. The CDR3 consists of 15 residues. CDR3 loop: CASGRRNSGANVLTF. The CDR3, as DNA: TGTGCCAGCGGCCGACGGAACTCTGGGGCCAACGTCCTGACTTTC.